The rows below give T cell receptor beta chains drawn from one sample of a study of T cells in Graves' hyperthyroidism and ophthalmopathy. Via MiXCR, TCRdb re-called the multiplex PCR reads, giving one row per CDR3 protein. This table holds over 350,000 distinct CDR3 sequences, over 13% found once. Source material: blood. The source is a man aged 45-65 years with Graves' ophthalmopathy. CDR3s leave out the opening cysteine and the closing phenylalanine or tryptophan. The D gene is left open where the match is weak.

V gene: TRBV20-1; J gene: TRBJ1-6; D gene: TRBD1; CDR3 protein: SARDRESSPLH
V gene: TRBV3-1; J gene: TRBJ2-7; D gene: .; CDR3 protein: AITDGYEQY
V gene: TRBV18; J gene: TRBJ2-2; D gene: .; CDR3 protein: ASSPGPSGELF
V gene: TRBV12-5; J gene: TRBJ2-2; D gene: .; CDR3 protein: ASGSLGSGELF
V gene: TRBV11-3; J gene: TRBJ1-1; D gene: .; CDR3 protein: ASSPHLDEAEAF
V gene: TRBV7-2; J gene: TRBJ1-4; D gene: TRBD1; CDR3 protein: ASSSRGLNEKLF
V gene: TRBV11-2; J gene: TRBJ2-1; D gene: .; CDR3 protein: ASTALVAIFNEQF
V gene: TRBV6-5; J gene: TRBJ2-7; D gene: TRBD1; CDR3 protein: ASSYMPGTGREKYEQY
V gene: TRBV3-1; J gene: TRBJ2-3; D gene: .; CDR3 protein: ASSPESLGDTQY
V gene: TRBV6-1; J gene: TRBJ2-1; D gene: TRBD2; CDR3 protein: ASSKIAGPSYNEQF
V gene: TRBV19; J gene: TRBJ2-5; D gene: TRBD2; CDR3 protein: ASSRPPGLAGNWGQETQY
V gene: TRBV3-1; J gene: TRBJ2-7; D gene: .; CDR3 protein: ASSQRRPRDGGEQY
V gene: TRBV6-5; J gene: TRBJ2-3; D gene: .; CDR3 protein: ASSYNPRGYTDTQY
V gene: TRBV11-2; J gene: TRBJ1-2; D gene: .; CDR3 protein: ASSTLGGANYGYT
V gene: TRBV6-1; J gene: TRBJ2-7; D gene: .; CDR3 protein: ASRNTNGEQY
V gene: TRBV5-1; J gene: TRBJ2-3; D gene: TRBD2; CDR3 protein: ASSLSGRRADTQY
V gene: TRBV3-1; J gene: TRBJ2-5; D gene: TRBD2; CDR3 protein: ASSQVIAGPETQY
V gene: TRBV2; J gene: TRBJ2-2; D gene: .; CDR3 protein: ASSELATRGTGELF
V gene: TRBV20-1; J gene: TRBJ2-7; D gene: TRBD2; CDR3 protein: SARGRAYEQY
V gene: TRBV9; J gene: TRBJ2-3; D gene: .; CDR3 protein: ASSDFTDTQY
V gene: TRBV30; J gene: TRBJ2-7; D gene: .; CDR3 protein: AWTIQNPGFTYEQY
V gene: TRBV20-1; J gene: TRBJ2-1; D gene: .; CDR3 protein: SARTVGNEQF
V gene: TRBV27; J gene: TRBJ1-2; D gene: TRBD1; CDR3 protein: ASGPGQGPNYGYT
V gene: TRBV6-2/TRBV6-3; J gene: TRBJ1-5; D gene: .; CDR3 protein: ASKNPRQPQH
V gene: TRBV12-3/TRBV12-4; J gene: TRBJ1-2; D gene: TRBD1; CDR3 protein: ASSLEQGAYGYT